These 32 T cell receptor beta chains came from one sample sequenced in a study of blood T cell repertoires in COVID-19. Clones were read by immunoSEQ multiplex PCR, and TCRdb kept only the in-frame ones, dropping some. There are roughly 150,000 clones in the sample; approximately 90% occur only once, and around 16% lies in the top ten. Material for sequencing was peripheral blood. The receptors originated from a woman aged 40 to 50 with acute or convalescent COVID-19.

This chain uses TRBV11-3 with TRBJ2-5; the match to TRBD2 covers 7 bases. The ends lost 4 bases at V and 2 bases at J; junction bases unmatched: 10. Germline V gives CDR1 SGHNT, CDR2 YENEEA. This CDR3 is 16 amino acids long. The DNA of the CDR3 is TGTGCCAGCAGCTACTACGGGGCTAGCGGACAAGAGACCCAGTACTTC. Translation gives CASSYYGASGQETQYF.

This clone was detected once. The chain joins TRBV19 to TRBJ2-1, with TRBD2 matching over 8 bases. Germline assignment: CDR1 LNHDA and CDR2 SQIVND (reference sequence). The trim removed 7 bases at V and 0 bases at J, leaving 11 bases unmatched. The CDR3 length is 17 residues. The CDR3 sequence: CASTPRGGLSSYNEQFF. Here the CDR3 DNA reads TGTGCCAGTACCCCCCGCGGGGGGTTGAGCTCCTACAATGAGCAGTTCTTC.

This chain connects TRBV24-1 to TRBJ2-3; 14 bases agree with TRBD2. V lost 4 bases, J lost 2 bases, and 7 bases stayed unmatched. CDR3 length: 18 amino acids. Germline lookup yields CDR1 KGHDR and CDR2 SFDVKD. The CDR3 sequence is CATSDPGLAGGYTDTQYF. In DNA form, the CDR3 reads TGTGCCACCAGTGACCCCGGACTAGCGGGGGGATACACAGATACGCAGTATTTT.

The rearrangement links TRBV5-6 to TRBJ1-6, with 7 bases matching TRBD1. V gave up 4 bases and J gave up 5 bases; unmatched junction bases: 3. This CDR3 region has 14 residues. Per the germline V gene, CDR1 is SGHDT and CDR2 is YYEEEE. The CDR3 bases are TGTGCCAGCAGCCCGACAGGGAATAATTCACCCCTCCACTTT. Translated: CASSPTGNNSPLHF.

The gene calls are TRBV6-6 and TRBJ1-4; D unclear. This CDR3 region has 12 residues. In germline, CDR1 is MNHNY, CDR2 SVGAGI (reference sequence). V was cut by 6 bases and J by 6 bases, with 8 bases left in between. In nucleotides, the CDR3 is TGTGCCAGCAGCTATGCCCATGAAAAACTGTTTTTT. It codes for CASSYAHEKLFF.

The V and J genes are TRBV9 and TRBJ1-6; tentative D call: TRBD1 (5 bases). The CDR3 is 14 residues long. Germline loops: CDR1 SGDLS, CDR2 YYNGEE. Trimming cost V 4 bases and J 5 bases, with 10 bases left between them. As DNA, the CDR3 is TGTGCCAGCAGCTCCCGGGGGAATAATTCACCCCTCCACTTT. Protein sequence: CASSSRGNNSPLHF.

CDR3 sequence (DNA): TGTGCCAGCTCGCCCGGACAGGGCGAGCGGCCCCAGCATTTT. Translated, it gives CASSPGQGERPQHF. V is TRBV18 and J is TRBJ1-5, with 8 positions matching TRBD1. The CDR3 loop spans 14 amino acids. CDR1 is KGHSH, CDR2 LQKENI, per germline. The J segment lost 9 bases and the V segment lost 6 bases, leaving 10 bases of the junction unmatched. Full variable domain (remainder filled in from reference TRBV18 and TRBJ1-5): NAGVMQNPRHLVRRRGQEARLRCSPMKGHSHVYWYRQLPEEGLKFMVYLQKENIIDESGMPKERFSAEFPKEGPSILRIQQVVRGDSAAYFCASSPGQGERPQHFGDGTRLSIL.

This rearrangement joins TRBV29-1 to TRBJ1-1; 7 bases fit TRBD1. V lost 7 bases and J lost 4; bases outside the gene matches: 6. CDR1 is SQVTM, CDR2 ANQGSEA, per germline. The CDR3 consists of 12 residues. The CDR3 is CSASTGTTEAFF. The CDR3 DNA follows: TGCAGCGCATCGACAGGGACCACTGAAGCTTTCTTT.

The chain carries TRBV7-3 and TRBJ2-3; no clear D gene. Germline CDR1 reads SGHTA; CDR2 reads FQGTGA. The CDR3 consists of 14 residues. Trimming took 2 bases from V and 0 from J, leaving 6 bases between them. The CDR3: CASSLGRSTDTQYF. CDR3 DNA sequence: TGTGCCAGCAGCTTAGGCAGAAGCACAGATACGCAGTATTTT.

V is TRBV27 and J is TRBJ2-5; 7 bases align to TRBD1. Germline values: CDR1 MNHEY, CDR2 SMNVEV (reference sequence). The CDR3 has 15 residues. Unmatched junction bases numbered 3, after V lost 0 bases and J lost 2 bases. CDR3 in amino acids: CASSLSDRLQETQYF. The CDR3 nucleotides read TGTGCCAGCAGTTTATCGGACAGGCTGCAAGAGACCCAGTACTTC.

The chain employs TRBV6-5 and TRBJ2-4; D might be TRBD2 (5 bases). The CDR3 is 14 residues long. V dropped 6 bases and J dropped 0 bases, with 9 bases sitting between them. In germline, CDR1 is MNHEY, CDR2 SVGAGI. The CDR3 DNA is TGTGCCAGCAGAAACGGACTAGCCAAAAACATTCAGTACTTC. Amino acids: CASRNGLAKNIQYF.

The rearrangement uses TRBV5-8 and TRBJ1-4, with a tentative D call TRBD1 (5 bases). Germline CDR1 and CDR2: SGHTS and YDEGEE. This CDR3 region has 15 residues. V lost 1 base and J lost 5, with 12 bases in between. CDR3 sequence (DNA): TGTGCCAGCAGCTTGATAAGGACACCCAATGAAAAACTGTTTTTT. As protein: CASSLIRTPNEKLFF.

This clone has just one count. V and J are TRBV14 and TRBJ2-3; 11 nucleotides match TRBD1. V shed 5 bases, J shed 3 bases, and the junction held 7 bases outside the gene matches. In germline, CDR1 is SGHDN, CDR2 FVKESK. This CDR3 contains 16 residues. DNA for the CDR3: TGTGCCAGCAGCTCCCGGGACAGGGGGTTTACAGATACGCAGTATTTT. It yields the protein CASSSRDRGFTDTQYF.

The rearrangement joins TRBV9 to TRBJ2-3; 9 bases are shared with TRBD1. Germline values: CDR1 SGDLS, CDR2 YYNGEE. The CDR3 runs 16 residues. J gave up 3 bases and V 4 bases, and 9 bases lay outside the gene matches. CDR3 nucleotide sequence: TGTGCCAGCAGCTCACGCTACGGACAGGGGACAGATACGCAGTATTTT. Translated, it gives CASSSRYGQGTDTQYF.

The gene calls are TRBV27 and TRBJ2-2; 10 bases fit TRBD2. The V and J ends lost 6 bases and 2 bases, in that order; junction bases with no gene match: 3. The CDR3 runs to 15 residues. Germline CDR1 and CDR2: MNHEY and SMNVEV (reference sequence). CDR3 in DNA: TGTGCCAGCAGAATAGCGGGGGGAAACACCGGGGAGCTGTTTTTT. It specifies CASRIAGGNTGELFF.

The rearrangement links TRBV5-1 to TRBJ1-6; a possible D gene is TRBD1 (6 bases). CDR1 and CDR2 from the germline V gene are SGHRS and YFSETQ. The ends were cut back, 2 bases at V and 1 base at J, with 13 bases in the middle. This CDR3 is built from 17 residues. The CDR3 here is CASSFGGPGSYNSPLHF. The CDR3 DNA reads TGCGCCAGCAGCTTCGGGGGGCCCGGTTCCTATAATTCACCCCTCCACTTT.

The chain links TRBV19 to TRBJ1-1, with 9 bases aligning to TRBD1. The trim removed 5 bases at V and 11 bases at J, leaving 12 bases unmatched. Germline V gives CDR1 LNHDA, CDR2 SQIVND (reference sequence). The CDR3 length is 14 residues. CDR3 amino acids: CASSSRTGAFGAFF. DNA of the CDR3: TGTGCCAGTAGTTCTAGGACAGGGGCTTTTGGGGCTTTCTTT.

The chain uses TRBV9 and TRBJ1-3; D may be TRBD1 (6 bases). V lost 4 bases and J lost 4, with 27 bases in between. CDR1 and CDR2 from the germline V gene are SGDLS and YYNGEE. CDR3 size: 19 residues. The CDR3 protein is CASSPATPTTGSVGNTIYF. CDR3 nucleotides: TGTGCCAGCAGCCCCGCGACCCCGACAACAGGGTCGGTCGGAAACACCATATATTTT.

V and J are TRBV18 and TRBJ1-5; the D gene is possibly TRBD1 (6 bases). The CDR3 spans 15 residues. Per germline, CDR1 KGHSH and CDR2 LQKENI. The V end lost 2 bases, the J end lost 7 bases, and 15 bases lay between the germline ends. The CDR3 DNA reads as TGTGCCAGCTCACCAAACCAGGGGACGGGGCAGCCCCAGCATTTT. This encodes CASSPNQGTGQPQHF. The whole variable domain, remainder taken from reference TRBV18 and TRBJ1-5, is NAGVMQNPRHLVRRRGQEARLRCSPMKGHSHVYWYRQLPEEGLKFMVYLQKENIIDESGMPKERFSAEFPKEGPSILRIQQVVRGDSAAYFCASSPNQGTGQPQHFGDGTRLSIL.

V usage is TRBV5-6 and J usage is TRBJ1-1; 7 positions match TRBD1. The ends lost 2 bases at V and 6 bases at J; junction bases unmatched: 13. Germline lookup yields CDR1 SGHDT and CDR2 YYEEEE. This CDR3 comprises 16 residues. The CDR3 sequence: CASSFRGPSSLSEAFF. CDR3 DNA sequence: TGTGCCAGCAGCTTTAGGGGGCCCTCATCCCTTTCTGAAGCTTTCTTT.

The chain joins TRBV24-1 to TRBJ1-5; D remains ambiguous. Germline lookup yields CDR1 KGHDR and CDR2 SFDVKD. CDR3 length: 12 residues. V was shortened by 2 bases and J by 11 bases, with 9 bases between the two germline ends. The CDR3 DNA reads as TGTGCCACCAGTGATTCATCGTTAGCCCAGCATTTT. Its translation is CATSDSSLAQHF.

The chain is built from TRBV11-3 and TRBJ2-7; maybe TRBD2 (6 bases). CDR3 length equals 16 residues. V gave up 5 bases and J gave up 0 bases, with 17 bases separating them. Looked up from germline, CDR1 is SGHNT and CDR2 is YENEEA. In DNA, the CDR3 is TGTGCCAGCAGCGCCCGGATTAGCGGAAGCTCCTACGAGCAGTACTTC. Residues: CASSARISGSSYEQYF.

The rearrangement links TRBV6-5 to TRBJ2-1, with TRBD2 matching over 7 bases. CDR3 length: 15 amino acids. The V gene's germline CDR1 is MNHEY and CDR2 SVGAGI. Germline trimming cut 4 bases from V and 2 bases from J; bases unmatched to any gene: 5. The DNA of the CDR3 is TGTGCCAGCAGTTCTGGGGGAGGGCCCTACAATGAGCAGTTCTTC. Translation gives CASSSGGGPYNEQFF.

The CDR3: CASTKAGGSTDTQYF. As DNA, the CDR3 is TGTGCCAGCACCAAGGCCGGGGGTAGCACAGATACGCAGTATTTT. V usage is TRBV2 and J usage is TRBJ2-3; the D gene is possibly TRBD2 (6 bases). This CDR3 contains 15 residues. V was trimmed by 7 bases and J by 0 bases, leaving 14 bases between them. CDR1 and CDR2 from the germline V gene are SNHLY and FYNNEI.

The genes are TRBV19 and TRBJ1-5, with a tentative D call TRBD1 (5 bases). V dropped 7 bases and J dropped 0 bases, with 16 bases sitting between them. Germline CDR1 is LNHDA and CDR2 is SQIVND (reference sequence). CDR3 length equals 16 residues. CDR3 loop: CASKGRQLISNQPQHF. CDR3 DNA: TGTGCCAGTAAGGGCCGACAGCTTATTAGCAATCAGCCCCAGCATTTT.

The rearrangement links TRBV3-1 (or the pseudogene TRBV3-2) to TRBJ2-3, with 15 bases identical to TRBD2. With 2 bases clipped from V and 4 bases from J, the junction kept 7 bases outside the gene matches. Germline lookup yields CDR1 LGHDT and CDR2 YNNKEL (reference sequence). The CDR3 is made up of 18 amino acids. The CDR3 loop reads CASSQRTSGGVGADTQYF. The CDR3 DNA follows: TGTGCCAGCAGCCAAAGGACTAGCGGGGGGGTCGGGGCAGATACGCAGTATTTT.

The chain links TRBV24-1 to TRBJ1-1; D is unclear. V was pared by 3 bases and J by 0 bases, with 10 bases between. CDR1 and CDR2 (germline): KGHDR, SFDVKD. CDR3 length: 15 amino acids. This CDR3 reads CATSDHSQLNTEAFF. The CDR3 DNA follows: TGTGCCACCAGTGATCACTCACAGCTGAACACTGAAGCTTTCTTT.

The chain uses TRBV5-1 and TRBJ2-1; possibly TRBD2 for D (7 bases). Between the trimmed V and J ends, which lost 4 bases and 7 bases, there was a span of 15 bases. The germline gives CDR1 SGHRS, CDR2 YFSETQ. The CDR3 is made up of 14 amino acids. CDR3 coding DNA: TGCGCCAGCAGCCGTCGGGGGGCTAGGAATGAGCAGTTCTTC. It encodes CASSRRGARNEQFF.

This clone was seen just once. The rearrangement links TRBV9 to TRBJ1-2, with D maybe TRBD1 (5 bases). This CDR3 has 14 amino acids. CDR1 is SGDLS, CDR2 YYNGEE, per germline. The V end was cut by 4 bases, the J end by 4 bases, with 14 bases between. The CDR3 reads CASSLTTASYGYTF. DNA of the CDR3: TGTGCCAGCAGCTTGACGACAGCGAGCTATGGCTACACCTTC.

This chain connects TRBV7-3 to TRBJ2-1; 10 positions agree with TRBD2. The J segment lost 10 bases and the V segment lost 0 bases, leaving 6 bases of the junction unmatched. CDR1 SGHTA and CDR2 FQGTGA come from the germline V gene. The CDR3 sequence is 15 residues long. Here the CDR3 reads CASSLTPSGSHEQFF. The CDR3 DNA reads as TGTGCCAGCAGCTTAACGCCTAGCGGGAGCCACGAGCAGTTCTTC.

This chain links TRBV20-1 with TRBJ1-2; possibly TRBD1 for D (5 bases). The CDR3 is 14 residues long. The germline V and J ends were trimmed by 3 bases and 4 bases, with 15 bases remaining between them. Germline-derived CDR1 and CDR2 are DFQATT and SNEGSKA (reference sequence). The CDR3 DNA is TGCAGTGCTAGTGGGGCAGGGAGGACCTATGGCTACACCTTC. It encodes CSASGAGRTYGYTF.

The gene calls are TRBV11-3 and TRBJ2-7; the D gene is possibly TRBD1 (5 bases). The CDR3 has 12 amino acids. CDR1 and CDR2 from the germline V gene are SGHNT and YENEEA. The ends were cut back, 7 bases at V and 3 bases at J, with 10 bases in the middle. The CDR3 loop reads CASNRQGYEQYF. The CDR3 DNA reads as TGTGCCAGCAATAGGCAGGGCTACGAGCAGTACTTC. Together with reference TRBV11-3 and TRBJ2-7, the CDR3 gives the full variable domain: EAGVVQSPRYKIIEKKQPVAFWCNPISGHNTLYWYLQNLGQGPELLIRYENEEAVDDSQLPKDRFSAERLKGVDSTLKIQPAELGDSAVYLCASNRQGYEQYFGPGTRLTVT.